Sequencing of this T cell receptor beta chain was carried out in a study of T-cell memory formation after mild COVID-19. V shed 6 bases and J shed 6 bases, with 8 bases lying between them. The CDR3 sequence is 11 residues long. TCRdb recomputed calls from the 5' RACE reads with MiXCR, one row per CDR3 protein. The sample has some 300,000 distinct CDR3 sequences; approximately 22% are singletons. The sequence derives from a man aged 18-30 years who had mild COVID-19 (a few samples of this study predate the infection). Cell type and time point are not known. This chain links TRBV12-3 or TRBV12-4 with TRBJ1-1; D unclear. Material for sequencing was PBMCs or a T cell subset sorted from them (not recorded which). The CDR3 here is CASSHGSEAFF. DNA for the CDR3: TGTGCCAGCAGCCACGGGTCTGAAGCTTTCTTT.